The source of this T cell receptor beta chain is a study of T cell responses to AZD1222 COVID-19 vaccine. V dropped 3 bases and J dropped 0 bases, with 13 bases sitting between them. The length of the CDR3 is 16 residues. Assay: immunoSEQ multiplex PCR; the TCRdb copy retains only in-frame clones and omits some. The table lists fewer than 100,000 clones, roughly 88% of them singletons. V usage is TRBV5-3 and J usage is TRBJ2-1; D could derive from TRBD1 or TRBD2 (5 bases each). TRBV5-3 is an ORF; its function is uncertain. Sample: peripheral blood, taken on day 0 of AZD1222 vaccination. This receptor was obtained from an adult in good health. CDR3 sequence: CARSSLTGTSYNEQFF. The CDR3, as DNA: TGTGCCAGAAGCTCCCTCACCGGGACCTCCTACAATGAGCAGTTCTTC.